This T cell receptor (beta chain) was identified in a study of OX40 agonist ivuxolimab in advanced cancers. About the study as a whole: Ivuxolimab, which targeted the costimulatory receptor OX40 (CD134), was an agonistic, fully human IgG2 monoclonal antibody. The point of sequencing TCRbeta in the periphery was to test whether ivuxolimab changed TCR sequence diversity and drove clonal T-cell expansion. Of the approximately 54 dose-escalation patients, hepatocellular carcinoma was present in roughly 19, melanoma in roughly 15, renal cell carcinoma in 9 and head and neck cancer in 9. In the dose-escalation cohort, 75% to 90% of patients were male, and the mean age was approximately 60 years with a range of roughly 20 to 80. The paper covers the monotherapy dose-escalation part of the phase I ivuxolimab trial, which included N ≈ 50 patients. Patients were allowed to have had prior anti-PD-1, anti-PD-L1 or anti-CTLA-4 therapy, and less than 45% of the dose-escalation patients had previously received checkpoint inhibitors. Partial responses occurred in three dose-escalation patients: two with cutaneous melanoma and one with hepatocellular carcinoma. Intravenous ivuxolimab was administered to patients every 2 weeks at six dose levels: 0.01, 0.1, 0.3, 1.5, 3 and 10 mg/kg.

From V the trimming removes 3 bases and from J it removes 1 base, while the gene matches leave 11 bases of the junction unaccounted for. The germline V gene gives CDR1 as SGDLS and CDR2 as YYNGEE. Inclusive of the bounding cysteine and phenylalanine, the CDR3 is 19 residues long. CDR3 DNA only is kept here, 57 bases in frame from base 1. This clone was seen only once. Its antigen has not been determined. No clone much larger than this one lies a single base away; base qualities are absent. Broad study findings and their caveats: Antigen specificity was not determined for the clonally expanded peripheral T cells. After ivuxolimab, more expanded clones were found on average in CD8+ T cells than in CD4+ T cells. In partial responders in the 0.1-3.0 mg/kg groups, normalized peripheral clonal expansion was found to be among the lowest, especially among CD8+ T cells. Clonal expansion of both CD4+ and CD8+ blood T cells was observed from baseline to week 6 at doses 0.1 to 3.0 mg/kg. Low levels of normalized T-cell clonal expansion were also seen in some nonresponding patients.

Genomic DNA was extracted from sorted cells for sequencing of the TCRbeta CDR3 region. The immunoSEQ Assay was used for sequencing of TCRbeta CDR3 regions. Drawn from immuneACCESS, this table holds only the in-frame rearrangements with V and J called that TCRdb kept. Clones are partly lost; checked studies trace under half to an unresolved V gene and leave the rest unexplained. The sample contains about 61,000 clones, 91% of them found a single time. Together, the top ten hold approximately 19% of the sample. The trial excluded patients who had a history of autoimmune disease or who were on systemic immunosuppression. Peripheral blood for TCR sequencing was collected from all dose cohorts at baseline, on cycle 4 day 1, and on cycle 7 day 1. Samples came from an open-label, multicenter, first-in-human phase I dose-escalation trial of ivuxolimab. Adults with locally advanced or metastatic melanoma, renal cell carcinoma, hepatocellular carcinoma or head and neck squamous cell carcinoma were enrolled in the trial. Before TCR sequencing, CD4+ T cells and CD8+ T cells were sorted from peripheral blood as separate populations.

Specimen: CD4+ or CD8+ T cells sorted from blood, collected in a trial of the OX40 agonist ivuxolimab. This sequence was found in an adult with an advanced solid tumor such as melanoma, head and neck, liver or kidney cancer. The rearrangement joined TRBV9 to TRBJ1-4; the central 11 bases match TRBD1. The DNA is TGTGCCAGCAGCGGCGGTGAGGGGACAGGGGGTTTAACTAATGAAAAACTGTTTTTT. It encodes CASSGGEGTGGLTNEKLFF.